This section outlines one T cell receptor beta chain sequence together with its context. The antigen this receptor binds is unknown. No clone much larger than this one lies a single base away; base qualities are absent. The data belong to a study of radiotherapy plus CTLA-4 blockade in lung cancer (dated by TCRdb to 2017 to 2018). For context, the study as a whole: Among the enrolled patients, about 19% had an objective response, and around 31% reached disease control.

Library preparation used the immunoSEQ multiplex PCR assay. TCRdb carries this immuneACCESS record with in-frame sequences only. Its versions omit some clonotypes, under half of them owing to an unresolved V gene in the studies checked, with the rest unexplained. For this sample there are some 73,000 clones; under 90% appear just once. Jointly, the top ten make up 0.79% of the sample. What the authors observed across the whole study: TCR clones derived from tumors expanded in peripheral blood after treatment with radiotherapy and ipilimumab. Early dynamic changes in blood T cell clones, together with increased serum interferon-beta after radiation, were reported as the strongest predictors of response.

The CDR3 sequence holds 17 residues, the cysteine and phenylalanine included. Kept here is only the CDR3 DNA, which spans 51 bases and is read in frame from base 1. Via the germline V gene, CDR1 is SGDLS and CDR2 YYNGEE. The junction shows trimming of 2 bases on V and 0 bases on J, plus 15 bases between the germline ends. The study evaluated CTLA-4 blockade (ipilimumab) given together with focal radiation therapy in patients who had chemo-refractory metastatic non-small-cell lung cancer. Material: peripheral blood, obtained from a patient treated with radiotherapy plus ipilimumab. This sequence originates from a human donor with non-small cell lung cancer who had stable disease on radiotherapy plus ipilimumab. The rearranged chain carries TRBV9 and TRBJ2-1; TRBD1 could be the D gene, as 6 bases match. The sequenced DNA is TGTGCCAGCAGCGTTACACAGGGAATTAGCTCCTACAATGAGCAGTTCTTC. It is translated as CASSVTQGISSYNEQFF.